What follows is one TCR beta chain and its context. What it binds is not known. This sample is part of a study of shared clonotypes between healthy human individuals. For the study at large: CD4 naive and CD4 memory each took three plates per donor, while CD8 naive took two and CD8 memory one.

The study's findings and limits: Rarefaction indicated that sorted-subset sequencing remained incomplete although depth was large.

Researchers partitioned CD4+ cells into CD45RA+ naive and CD45RA-negative memory subsets. Using immunoSEQ multiplex PCR, the repertoire was profiled, and TCRdb retains in-frame clones only, with some absent. The repertoire holds about 710,000 clones, with approximately 73% as singletons. In germline, CDR1 is MNHEY, CDR2 SVGAGI. The CDR3 covers 15 residues. The chain couples TRBV6-5 to TRBJ2-5, with D possibly TRBD1 on 5 matching bases. With the DNA end fitting TRBJ2-7 better, the J assignment may be wrong. The sequence was obtained from a woman aged 25 to 45 in good health. Sequencing was performed on memory CD4+ T cells sorted from blood. Sample subset: CD45RA-negative fraction. CDR3 coding DNA: TGTGCCAGCAAACTTATGACAGTCGGAGCCTACGAGCAGTACTTC. Translation: CASKLMTVGAYEQYF.